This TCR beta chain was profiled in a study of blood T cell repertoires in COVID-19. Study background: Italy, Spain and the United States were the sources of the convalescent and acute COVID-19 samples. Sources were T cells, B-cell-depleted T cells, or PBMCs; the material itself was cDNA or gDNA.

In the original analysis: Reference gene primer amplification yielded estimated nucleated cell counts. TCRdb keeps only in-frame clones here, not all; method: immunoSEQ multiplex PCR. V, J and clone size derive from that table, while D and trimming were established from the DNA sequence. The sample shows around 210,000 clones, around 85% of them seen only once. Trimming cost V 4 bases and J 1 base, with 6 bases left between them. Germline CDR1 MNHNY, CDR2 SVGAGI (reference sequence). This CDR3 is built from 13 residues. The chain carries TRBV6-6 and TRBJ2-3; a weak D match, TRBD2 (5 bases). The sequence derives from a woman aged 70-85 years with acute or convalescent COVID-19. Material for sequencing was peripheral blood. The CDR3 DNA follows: TGTGCCAGCAGTTTCGGGGGCACAGATACGCAGTATTTT. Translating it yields CASSFGGTDTQYF.